Listed below are T cell receptor beta chains from one sample, sequenced in a study of CD8 T cells in Susac syndrome. One entry per CDR3 protein results from TCRdb running MiXCR on the immunoSEQ multiplex PCR reads. The sample lists approximately 300,000 distinct CDR3 sequences, around 85% occurring once. Material: CD8+ T cells from PBMCs. The receptors originated from a human donor with multiple sclerosis. Both conserved end residues are part of each CDR3. D genes are given only for firm matches. A row's size may be missing; if present it is once, few, many or a size class.

NA	TRBD2	TRBV28	TRBJ2-1	CASSLGLAGVGQFF	TGTGCCAGCAGTTTGGGACTAGCGGGAGTCGGGCAGTTCTTC
NA	NA	TRBV13	TRBJ2-2	CASSGGEGAGELFF	TGTGCCAGCAGCGGGGGCGAAGGTGCCGGGGAGCTGTTTTTT
NA	NA	TRBV19	TRBJ2-7	CASSIVVTVYEQYF	TGTGCCAGTAGTATAGTTGTGACAGTCTACGAGCAGTACTTC
once	NA	TRBV4-3	TRBJ2-5	CASSQVGGPQETQYF	TGCGCCAGCAGCCAAGTAGGGGGTCCGCAAGAGACCCAGTACTTC
NA	NA	TRBV12-3/TRBV12-4	TRBJ2-2	CASSHTGRGELFF	TGTGCCAGCAGCCACACAGGGCGCGGGGAGCTGTTTTTT
NA	TRBD2	TRBV28	TRBJ2-1	CASSLTSPGEQFF	TGTGCCAGCAGTTTGACTAGCCCGGGCGAGCAGTTCTTC
NA	NA	TRBV12-3/TRBV12-4	TRBJ2-4	CASSGGLAKNIQYF	TGTGCCAGCAGTGGGGGACTAGCCAAAAACATTCAGTACTTC
NA	NA	TRBV6-5	TRBJ1-1	CASSGGAWGTEAFF	TGTGCCAGCAGTGGCGGGGCCTGGGGCACTGAAGCTTTCTTT
NA	NA	TRBV10-1	TRBJ2-3	CASSEEELVGTQYF	TGCGCCAGCAGTGAGGAAGAACTTGTGGGTACGCAGTATTTT
NA	TRBD1	TRBV9	TRBJ2-7	CASSVGDRGYEQYF	TGTGCCAGCAGCGTAGGGGACAGGGGCTACGAGCAGTACTTC
once	NA	TRBV27	TRBJ2-1	CASRGIGGYNEQFF	TGTGCCAGCAGGGGGATTGGCGGCTACAATGAGCAGTTCTTC
NA	NA	TRBV4-3	TRBJ2-1	CASSQDGREYNEQFF	TGCGCCAGCAGCCAAGACGGCAGGGAGTACAATGAGCAGTTCTTC
NA	TRBD2	TRBV7-9	TRBJ2-1	CASSLDFSGVYNEQFF	TGTGCCAGCAGCTTAGATTTTAGCGGGGTTTACAATGAGCAGTTCTTC
NA	TRBD1	TRBV28	TRBJ1-1	CASSPTGEAFF	TGTGCCAGCAGTCCGACAGGGGAAGCTTTCTTT
few	TRBD1	TRBV4-1	TRBJ1-1	CASSQELPTGEAFF	TGCGCCAGCAGCCAAGAGCTACCGACAGGGGAGGCTTTCTTT
NA	NA	TRBV20-1	TRBJ1-2	CSARLPTVPSYGYTF	TGCAGTGCTAGACTACCGACAGTACCCTCCTATGGCTACACCTTC
NA	NA	TRBV4-3	TRBJ1-5	CASSQDGRSNQPQHF	TGCGCCAGCAGCCAAGACGGCCGTTCCAATCAGCCCCAGCATTTT
NA	NA	TRBV30	TRBJ1-5	CAWSWGRGQPQHF	TGTGCCTGGAGTTGGGGCCGCGGGCAGCCCCAGCATTTT
NA	TRBD1	TRBV15	TRBJ1-3	CATSRELGQGPGNTIYF	TGTGCCACCAGCAGAGAGTTGGGACAGGGTCCCGGAAACACCATATATTTT
NA	NA	TRBV11-2	TRBJ2-1	CASSLARASEFSYNEQFF	TGTGCCAGCAGCTTAGCCCGGGCTAGCGAGTTCTCCTACAATGAGCAGTTCTTC
NA	TRBD2	TRBV28	TRBJ2-7	CASSLRLAGEGSYEQYF	TGTGCCAGCAGTTTACGGCTAGCGGGAGAGGGATCCTACGAGCAGTACTTC
NA	TRBD1	TRBV29-1	TRBJ2-2	CSVEGQGFPGELFF	TGCAGCGTTGAGGGACAGGGCTTTCCCGGGGAGCTGTTTTTT
NA	NA	TRBV6-5	TRBJ2-1	CASSYRTHDNEQFF	TGTGCCAGCAGTTACCGAACGCACGACAATGAGCAGTTCTTC
NA	NA	TRBV30	TRBJ2-1	CAWRGVHREQFF	TGTGCCTGGAGGGGGGTTCACCGTGAGCAGTTCTTC
few	NA	TRBV7-8	TRBJ2-7	CASSSVSGEQYF	TGTGCCAGCAGCTCTGTTTCAGGGGAGCAGTACTTC
once	NA	TRBV27	TRBJ1-2	CASSVSTGGDGYTF	TGTGCCAGCAGTGTATCGACGGGAGGTGATGGCTACACCTTC
NA	NA	TRBV27	TRBJ1-6	CASSLGGVDRRSPLHF	TGTGCCAGCAGCCTCGGAGGCGTGGACCGGCGTTCACCCCTCCACTTT
NA	NA	TRBV7-9	TRBJ2-7	CASSLRVGAANEQYF	TGTGCCAGCAGCCTCCGCGTTGGGGCAGCCAACGAGCAGTACTTC
NA	NA	TRBV28	TRBJ1-4	CASILDRFNEKLFF	TGTGCCAGCATCCTGGACCGATTTAATGAAAAACTGTTTTTT
NA	NA	TRBV2	TRBJ1-1	CASSLGRSPEAFF	TGTGCCAGCAGTCTTGGGCGATCCCCTGAAGCTTTCTTT
NA	NA	TRBV6-2/TRBV6-3	TRBJ2-6	CASSYSQGPGANVLTF	TGTGCCAGCAGTTACTCACAGGGTCCTGGGGCCAACGTCCTGACTTTC
NA	TRBD1	TRBV7-9	TRBJ2-1	CASSLGQWGSNEQFF	TGTGCCAGCAGCCTGGGACAGTGGGGGTCCAATGAGCAGTTCTTC
NA	NA	TRBV12-3/TRBV12-4	TRBJ2-1	CAGTRGGRNEQFF	TGTGCCGGGACAAGGGGAGGGAGAAATGAGCAGTTCTTC
NA	NA	TRBV28	TRBJ2-4	CASSLTTRGDIQYF	TGTGCCAGCAGTTTAACCACGAGGGGAGACATTCAGTACTTC
NA	TRBD1	TRBV11-2	TRBJ2-2	CASSHRDRGPGELFF	TGTGCCAGCAGCCACCGAGACAGGGGCCCCGGGGAGCTGTTTTTT
NA	NA	TRBV27	TRBJ2-7	CASSLFPDRRFYEQYF	TGTGCCAGCAGTTTATTCCCCGACAGACGTTTCTACGAGCAGTACTTC
NA	TRBD1	TRBV28	TRBJ1-4	CASTLEGTVEKLFF	TGTGCCAGCACCCTGGAGGGGACAGTTGAAAAACTGTTTTTT
NA	NA	TRBV2	TRBJ1-3	CASRGIQGFSGNTIYF	TGTGCCAGCAGGGGTATACAGGGCTTCTCTGGAAACACCATATATTTT
few	TRBD1	TRBV7-2	TRBJ1-3	CASSWDSFQSGNTIYF	TGTGCCAGCAGCTGGGACAGCTTCCAGTCTGGAAACACCATATATTTT
few	NA	TRBV6-1	TRBJ2-3	CASSYRDTDTQYF	TGTGCCAGCAGCTATAGGGACACAGATACGCAGTATTTT
NA	NA	TRBV27	TRBJ2-1	CASSLQGGSYNEQFF	TGTGCCAGCAGTTTACAGGGGGGGTCATACAATGAGCAGTTCTTC
NA	NA	TRBV7-9	TRBJ2-7	CASSLVEGSEQYF	TGTGCCAGCAGCTTAGTGGAAGGGAGCGAGCAGTACTTC
NA	NA	TRBV7-9	TRBJ1-2	CASSPTWTGISYGYTF	TGTGCCAGCAGCCCGACTTGGACGGGGATTAGCTATGGCTACACCTTC
NA	NA	TRBV14	TRBJ2-1	CASSQGAPGAYNEQFF	TGTGCCAGCAGCCAGGGAGCCCCAGGGGCCTACAATGAGCAGTTCTTC
NA	NA	TRBV6-2/TRBV6-3	TRBJ1-1	CASSWVAANTEAFF	TGTGCCAGCAGTTGGGTAGCCGCGAACACTGAAGCTTTCTTT
NA	TRBD2	TRBV11-3	TRBJ2-1	CASSPTLAVSYNEQFF	TGTGCCAGCAGCCCGACCCTAGCGGTAAGCTACAATGAGCAGTTCTTC
NA	NA	TRBV6-4	TRBJ2-1	CASSDLYGSGYNEQFF	TGTGCCAGCAGTGACTTGTACGGCTCGGGGTACAATGAGCAGTTCTTC
NA	NA	TRBV11-2	TRBJ1-2	CASSLVLRRKGVRGAWYGYTF	TGTGCCAGCAGCTTAGTTTTAAGACGCAAAGGGGTTAGGGGGGCTTGGTATGGCTACACCTTC
few	TRBD1	TRBV7-9	TRBJ2-3	CASSPHRGLLDTQYF	TGTGCCAGCAGCCCGCACAGGGGGCTACTTGATACGCAGTATTTT
NA	NA	TRBV24-1	TRBJ1-5	CATSEVGQPQHF	TGTGCCACCAGTGAAGTGGGCCAGCCCCAGCATTTT
NA	NA	TRBV18	TRBJ1-5	CASSPKRYQPQHF	TGTGCCAGCTCACCAAAGAGGTACCAGCCCCAGCATTTT
NA	TRBD2	TRBV7-9	TRBJ2-7	CASSLFPGLARNEQYF	TGTGCCAGCAGCCTCTTTCCGGGACTAGCGAGGAACGAGCAGTACTTC
once	TRBD2	TRBV18	TRBJ2-1	CASSPPLAGSNEQFF	TGTGCCAGCTCACCACCCCTAGCGGGATCTAATGAGCAGTTCTTC
NA	TRBD2	TRBV12-3/TRBV12-4	TRBJ2-1	CASSFSSPRLAGQSSYNEQFF	TGTGCCAGCAGTTTTTCCTCCCCCCGACTAGCGGGACAATCCTCCTACAATGAGCAGTTCTTC
NA	TRBD2	TRBV20-1	TRBJ2-3	CSSRDYYTDTQYF	TGCAGTTCCCGGGACTACTACACAGATACGCAGTATTTT